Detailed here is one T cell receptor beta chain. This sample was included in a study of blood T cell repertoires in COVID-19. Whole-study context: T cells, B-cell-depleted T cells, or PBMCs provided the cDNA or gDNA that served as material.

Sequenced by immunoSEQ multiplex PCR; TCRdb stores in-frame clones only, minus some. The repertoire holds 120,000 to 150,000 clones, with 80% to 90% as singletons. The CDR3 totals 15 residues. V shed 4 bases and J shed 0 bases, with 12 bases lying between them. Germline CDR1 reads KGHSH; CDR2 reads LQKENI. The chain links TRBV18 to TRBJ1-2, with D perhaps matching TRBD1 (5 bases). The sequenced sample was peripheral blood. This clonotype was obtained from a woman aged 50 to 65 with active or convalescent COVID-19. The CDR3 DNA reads TGTGCCAGCTCACAGGGGCAATCAGCTAACTATGGCTACACCTTC. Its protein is CASSQGQSANYGYTF.